This is a list of T cell receptor beta chains from one sample in a study of immune evolution from preneoplasia to lung adenocarcinoma. Only in-frame clones appear in the TCRdb table, and some are missing; sequencing was by immunoSEQ multiplex PCR. The table lists 5,000 to 6,500 clones, over 80% of them singletons, with 3% to 4% in the top ten. Sequenced material: FFPE adjacent normal lung tissue. All receptors come from a person aged 70 to 85 with lung adenocarcinoma. Both conserved end residues are part of each CDR3. The D gene is left open where the match is weak. Expanded clones get a size class; other rows say once, few or many, or leave the size out.

TRBD2 | . | TRBJ2-3 | TRBV9 | CASRRAGADTQYF | TGTGCCAGCAGACGAGCGGGAGCAGATACGCAGTATTTT
. | . | TRBJ1-5 | TRBV30 | CAWSPRDGSNQPQHF | TGTGCCTGGAGTCCCAGGGACGGTAGCAATCAGCCCCAGCATTTT
. | . | TRBJ1-1 | TRBV2 | CASSQGDVAEAFF | TGTGCCAGCAGTCAGGGAGATGTCGCTGAAGCTTTCTTT
. | . | TRBJ2-1 | TRBV28 | CASSRALKFF | TGTGCCAGCTCAAGGGCTTTAAAGTTCTTC
. | . | TRBJ1-1 | TRBV12-5 | CASAPDTEAFF | TGTGCTAGTGCCCCCGACACTGAAGCTTTCTTT
. | . | TRBJ2-1 | TRBV9 | CASSRKDYPDNEQFF | TGTGCCAGCAGCAGAAAGGACTACCCTGACAATGAGCAGTTCTTC
. | . | TRBJ2-7 | TRBV5-5 | CASSLAQDNTYEQYF | TGTGCCAGCAGCTTGGCACAGGATAACACCTACGAGCAGTACTTC
. | once | TRBJ2-3 | TRBV5-1 | CASSVTERGTDTQYF | TGCGCCAGCAGCGTTACGGAGCGAGGCACAGATACGCAGTATTTT
. | . | TRBJ2-7 | TRBV30 | CAWSRLLYEQYF | TGTGCCTGGTCAAGACTTCTCTACGAGCAGTACTTC
TRBD2 | . | TRBJ2-1 | TRBV30 | CAWSIPGLAGGYNEQFF | TGTGCCTGGAGCATCCCCGGACTAGCGGGGGGCTACAATGAGCAGTTCTTC
. | . | TRBJ1-2 | TRBV11-2 | CASSAGTNLHGYTF | TGTGCCAGCAGCGCCGGGACAAATCTTCATGGCTACACCTTC
TRBD2 | . | TRBJ2-1 | TRBV4-1 | CASSHPGLAGGPDRFEQFF | TGCGCCAGCAGCCATCCCGGACTAGCGGGAGGACCTGATCGCTTTGAGCAGTTCTTC
TRBD1 | . | TRBJ1-2 | TRBV4-1 | CASSQTGGIADYTF | TGCGCCAGCAGCCAGACAGGGGGCATTGCAGATTACACCTTC
TRBD1 | . | TRBJ1-2 | TRBV5-6 | CASSGQGANYGYTF | TGTGCCAGCAGCGGACAGGGAGCTAACTATGGCTACACCTTC
. | . | TRBJ2-7 | TRBV5-1 | CASPQGAYEQYF | TGCGCCAGCCCCCAGGGAGCTTACGAGCAGTACTTC
TRBD1 | . | TRBJ2-7 | TRBV28 | CASRTAGTGVREQYF | TGTGCCAGCAGGACTGCCGGGACAGGGGTGCGGGAGCAGTACTTC
. | . | TRBJ1-2 | TRBV30 | CASRDTTNYGYTF | TGTGCCTCCCGGGACACTACTAACTATGGCTACACCTTC
TRBD2 | few | TRBJ2-2 | TRBV28 | CASSLSSGGARELFF | TGTGCCAGCAGTTTAAGTAGCGGGGGGGCGAGGGAGCTGTTTTTT
TRBD2 | . | TRBJ2-7 | TRBV7-2 | CASSILGLAGGEQYF | TGTGCCAGCAGCATTTTGGGACTAGCGGGAGGCGAGCAGTACTTC
TRBD2 | . | TRBJ2-1 | TRBV27 | CASSLFGTSGTEQFF | TGTGCCAGCAGTTTATTCGGGACTAGCGGCACTGAGCAGTTCTTC
. | . | TRBJ2-5 | TRBV4-1 | CASSLQGGSTQETQYF | TGCGCCAGCAGCCTCCAGGGCGGGTCTACACAAGAGACCCAGTACTTC
. | . | TRBJ2-7 | TRBV11-3 | CASSSRSGFYEQYF | TGTGCCAGCAGCTCCCGTAGCGGTTTTTACGAGCAGTACTTC
. | . | TRBJ2-5 | TRBV7-6 | CASSLPPQETQYF | TGTGCCAGCAGCTTGCCCCCTCAGGAGACCCAGTACTTC
. | . | TRBJ2-2 | TRBV7-6 | CASSLNIRGHNTGELFF | TGTGCCAGCAGCTTAAATATCAGGGGCCACAACACCGGGGAGCTGTTTTTT
TRBD2 | few | TRBJ2-7 | TRBV11-2 | CASSQGLDYEQYF | TGTGCCAGCAGCCAAGGACTAGACTACGAGCAGTACTTC
TRBD1 | once | TRBJ2-7 | TRBV7-9 | CASTNTGGLYEQYF | TGTGCCAGCACCAATACAGGGGGCCTCTACGAGCAGTACTTC
TRBD1 | . | TRBJ1-5 | TRBV7-9 | CASSPTGGGNQPQHF | TGTGCCAGCAGCCCGACAGGGGGTGGAAATCAGCCCCAGCATTTT
. | . | TRBJ2-3 | TRBV15 | CATSTLGGSRTDTQYF | TGTGCCACCAGCACACTGGGGGGCTCAAGGACAGATACGCAGTATTTT
TRBD1 | . | TRBJ1-1 | TRBV19 | CASSSHRTGDMNTEAFF | TGTGCCAGTAGTTCGCACCGGACAGGGGATATGAACACTGAAGCTTTCTTT
. | . | TRBJ2-5 | TRBV9 | CASSWGTAGQETQYF | TGTGCCAGCAGCTGGGGGACAGCGGGACAAGAGACCCAGTACTTC
. | . | TRBJ2-3 | TRBV15 | CATSRETYYTQYF | TGTGCCACCAGCAGAGAAACTTATTATACGCAGTATTTT
. | . | TRBJ1-6 | TRBV6-1 | CASRPPNSPLHF | TGTGCCAGCAGGCCCCCGAATTCACCCCTCCACTTT
. | . | TRBJ1-2 | TRBV5-1 | CASSLWGTHYGYTF | TGCGCCAGCAGCTTGTGGGGCACTCACTATGGCTACACCTTC
. | . | TRBJ1-1 | TRBV7-9 | CASSPPGRGSYTEAFF | TGTGCCAGCAGCCCTCCGGGGAGGGGGAGTTACACTGAAGCTTTCTTT
TRBD1 | . | TRBJ1-4 | TRBV4-1 | CASSHDSTGLLGSTNEKLFF | TGCGCCAGCAGCCACGACTCGACAGGGCTTCTAGGATCAACTAATGAAAAACTGTTTTTT
TRBD2 | . | TRBJ2-7 | TRBV15 | CATSRSLAGESEQYF | TGTGCCACCAGCAGATCACTAGCGGGAGAGAGCGAGCAGTACTTC
. | . | TRBJ2-7 | TRBV5-1 | CASSPFFSYSLVYEQYF | TGCGCCAGCAGCCCCTTCTTTAGCTACTCCCTAGTCTACGAGCAGTACTTC
TRBD1 | few | TRBJ2-2 | TRBV5-1 | CASTGTDFTGELFF | TGCGCCAGCACCGGGACAGACTTCACCGGGGAGCTGTTTTTT
. | . | TRBJ1-5 | TRBV30 | CAFSRGGKSQPQHF | TGTGCCTTCAGCCGGGGAGGCAAGAGCCAGCCCCAGCATTTT
TRBD1 | . | TRBJ1-1 | TRBV29-1 | CSVAGGNTEAFF | TGCAGCGTTGCAGGGGGGAACACTGAAGCTTTCTTT
TRBD2 | . | TRBJ2-5 | TRBV13 | CASSLGLAGGNQETQYF | TGTGCCAGCAGCTTAGGACTAGCGGGAGGAAACCAAGAGACCCAGTACTTC
TRBD2 | . | TRBJ2-1 | TRBV10-2 | CATLGLAGTNEQFF | TGCGCCACCCTAGGACTAGCGGGGACCAATGAGCAGTTCTTC
TRBD2 | . | TRBJ2-1 | TRBV29-1 | CSVEIAGGLFTYNEQFF | TGCAGCGTTGAAATAGCGGGAGGTCTATTTACGTACAATGAGCAGTTCTTC
. | . | TRBJ1-1 | TRBV15 | CAVGRGGNTEAFF | TGTGCCGTGGGGAGGGGCGGGAACACTGAAGCTTTCTTT
TRBD2 | . | TRBJ2-1 | TRBV11-2 | CASSVRSGRAGDEQFF | TGTGCCAGCAGCGTTCGTAGCGGGAGAGCGGGGGATGAGCAGTTCTTC
TRBD2 | once | TRBJ2-3 | TRBV7-2 | CASSLSGGSTDTQYF | TGTGCCAGCAGCTTAAGCGGGGGTTCCACAGATACGCAGTATTTT
. | . | TRBJ2-1 | TRBV7-7 | CASSLEFAGRTSEQFF | TGTGCTAGCAGCTTAGAGTTCGCAGGGCGCACGTCCGAGCAGTTCTTC
. | . | TRBJ2-2 | TRBV11-1 | CASSLDTYSDTGELFF | TGTGCCAGCAGCTTAGATACCTATTCAGACACCGGGGAGCTGTTTTTT
. | . | TRBJ2-1 | TRBV5-1 | CASSSSPTGRNEQFF | TGCGCCAGCAGCTCCAGTCCGACAGGGAGGAATGAGCAGTTCTTC
TRBD1 | . | TRBJ2-5 | TRBV18 | CASSPAKQGAVKETQYF | TGTGCCAGCTCACCAGCGAAACAGGGGGCGGTAAAAGAGACCCAGTACTTC
TRBD2 | . | TRBJ2-7 | TRBV25-1 | CASSEGLEVYEQYF | TGTGCCAGCAGTGAAGGACTAGAAGTATACGAGCAGTACTTC
. | . | TRBJ2-2 | TRBV4-1 | CASSQSTNGELFF | TGCGCCAGCAGCCAATCCACGAATGGGGAGCTGTTTTTT
. | . | TRBJ1-2 | TRBV28 | CASSLGGVGYTF | TGTGCCAGCAGTTTAGGGGGGGTAGGCTACACCTTC